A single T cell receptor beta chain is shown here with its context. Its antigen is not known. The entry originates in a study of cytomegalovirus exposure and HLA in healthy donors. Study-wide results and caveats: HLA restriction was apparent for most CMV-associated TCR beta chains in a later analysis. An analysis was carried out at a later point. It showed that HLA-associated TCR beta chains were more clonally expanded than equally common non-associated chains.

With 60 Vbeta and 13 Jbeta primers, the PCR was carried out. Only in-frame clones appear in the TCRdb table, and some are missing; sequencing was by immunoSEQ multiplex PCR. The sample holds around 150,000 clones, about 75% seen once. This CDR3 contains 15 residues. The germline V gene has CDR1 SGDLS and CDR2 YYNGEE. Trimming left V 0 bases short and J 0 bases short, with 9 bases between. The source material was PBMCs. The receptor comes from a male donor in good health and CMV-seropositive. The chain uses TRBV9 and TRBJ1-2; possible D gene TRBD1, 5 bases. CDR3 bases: TGTGCCAGCAGCGTAGACGACAGTACTAACTATGGCTACACCTTC. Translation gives CASSVDDSTNYGYTF.